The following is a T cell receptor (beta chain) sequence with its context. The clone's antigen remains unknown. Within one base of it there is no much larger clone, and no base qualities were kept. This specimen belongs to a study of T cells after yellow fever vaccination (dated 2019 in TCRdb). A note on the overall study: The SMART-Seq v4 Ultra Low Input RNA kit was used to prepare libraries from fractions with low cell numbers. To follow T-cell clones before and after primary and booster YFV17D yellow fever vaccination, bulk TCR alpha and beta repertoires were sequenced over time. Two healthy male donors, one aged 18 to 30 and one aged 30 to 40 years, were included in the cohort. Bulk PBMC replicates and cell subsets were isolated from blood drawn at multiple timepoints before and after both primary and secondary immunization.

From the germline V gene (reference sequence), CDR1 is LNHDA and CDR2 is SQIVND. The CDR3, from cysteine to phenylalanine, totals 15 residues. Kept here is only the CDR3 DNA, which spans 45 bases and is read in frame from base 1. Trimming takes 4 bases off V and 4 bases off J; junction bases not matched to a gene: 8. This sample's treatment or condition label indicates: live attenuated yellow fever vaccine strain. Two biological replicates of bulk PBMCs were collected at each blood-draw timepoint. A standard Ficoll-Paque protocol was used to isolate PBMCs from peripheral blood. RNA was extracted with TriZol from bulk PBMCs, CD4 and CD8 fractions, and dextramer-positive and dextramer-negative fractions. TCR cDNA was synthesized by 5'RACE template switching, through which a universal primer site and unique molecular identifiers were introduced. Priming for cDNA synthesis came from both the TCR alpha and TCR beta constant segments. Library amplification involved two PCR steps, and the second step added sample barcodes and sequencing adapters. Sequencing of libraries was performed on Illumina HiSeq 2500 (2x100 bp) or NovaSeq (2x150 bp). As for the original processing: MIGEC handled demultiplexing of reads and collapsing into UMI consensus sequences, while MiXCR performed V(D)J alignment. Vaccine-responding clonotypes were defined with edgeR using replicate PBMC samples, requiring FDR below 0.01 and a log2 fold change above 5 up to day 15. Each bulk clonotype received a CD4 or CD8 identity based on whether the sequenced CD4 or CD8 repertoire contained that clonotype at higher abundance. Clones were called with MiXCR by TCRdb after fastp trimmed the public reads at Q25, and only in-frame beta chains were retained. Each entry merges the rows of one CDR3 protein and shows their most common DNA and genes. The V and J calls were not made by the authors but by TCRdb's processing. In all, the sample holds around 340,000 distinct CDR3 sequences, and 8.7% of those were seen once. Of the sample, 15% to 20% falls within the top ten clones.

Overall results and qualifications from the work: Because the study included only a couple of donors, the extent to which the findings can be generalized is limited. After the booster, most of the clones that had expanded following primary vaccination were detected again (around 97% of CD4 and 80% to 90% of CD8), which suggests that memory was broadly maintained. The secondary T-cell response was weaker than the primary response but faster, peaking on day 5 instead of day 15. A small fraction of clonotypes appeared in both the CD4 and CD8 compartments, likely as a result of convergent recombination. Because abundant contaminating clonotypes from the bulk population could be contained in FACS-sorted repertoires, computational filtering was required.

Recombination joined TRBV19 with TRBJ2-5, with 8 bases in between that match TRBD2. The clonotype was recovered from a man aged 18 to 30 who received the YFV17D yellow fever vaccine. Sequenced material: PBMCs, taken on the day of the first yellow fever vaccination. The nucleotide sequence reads TGTGCCAGTAGTAAAGCGGGGGCCGGGGGAGAGACCCAGTACTTC. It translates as CASSKAGAGGETQYF.